The TCR beta chain under discussion was sequenced for a study of blood T cell repertoires in COVID-19. On the study more broadly: Sites across the United States, Italy and Spain contributed samples from acute and convalescent COVID-19. T cells, B-cell-depleted T cells, or PBMCs provided the cDNA or gDNA that served as material.

Original processing notes: It was from reference gene primer amplification that nucleated cell counts were estimated. TCRdb keeps only in-frame clones here, not all; method: immunoSEQ multiplex PCR. Clonal size and the V and J genes are those of that table, whereas D and trimming came from the DNA. The top ten hold approximately 3.4% of the sample, which has 450,000 to 500,000 clones, 80% to 90% seen once. V lost 2 bases and J lost 4, with 14 bases in between. Germline V lookup: CDR1 GTSNPN, CDR2 SVGIG (reference sequence). The CDR3 runs 14 residues. The sample consisted of peripheral blood. The TCR sequence derives from a human donor in a cohort sampled during active COVID-19. The chain uses TRBV30 and TRBJ1-1; D might be TRBD1 (5 bases). The CDR3 nucleotides are TGTGCCTGGAGTCCAGCGGGGCTTGGCACTGAAGCTTTCTTT. Protein product: CAWSPAGLGTEAFF.